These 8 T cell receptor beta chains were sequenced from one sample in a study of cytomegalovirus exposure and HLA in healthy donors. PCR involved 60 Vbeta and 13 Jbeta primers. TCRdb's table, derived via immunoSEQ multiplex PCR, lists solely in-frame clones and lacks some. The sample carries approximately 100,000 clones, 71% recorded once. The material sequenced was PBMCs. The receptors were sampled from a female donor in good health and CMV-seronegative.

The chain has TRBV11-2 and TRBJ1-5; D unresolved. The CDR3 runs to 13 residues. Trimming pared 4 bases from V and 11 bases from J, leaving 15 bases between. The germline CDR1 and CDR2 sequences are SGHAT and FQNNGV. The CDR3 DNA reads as TGTGCCAGCAGCTCGTCCCCGAGTTCATCCCAGCATTTT. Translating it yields CASSSSPSSSQHF.

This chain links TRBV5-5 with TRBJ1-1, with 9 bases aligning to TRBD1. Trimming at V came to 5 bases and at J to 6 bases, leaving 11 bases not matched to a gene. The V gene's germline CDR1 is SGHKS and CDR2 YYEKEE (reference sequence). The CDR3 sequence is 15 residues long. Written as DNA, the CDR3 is TGTGCCAGCAGTCCTGGGACAGGGTTTGGAGCTGAAGCTTTCTTT. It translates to CASSPGTGFGAEAFF.

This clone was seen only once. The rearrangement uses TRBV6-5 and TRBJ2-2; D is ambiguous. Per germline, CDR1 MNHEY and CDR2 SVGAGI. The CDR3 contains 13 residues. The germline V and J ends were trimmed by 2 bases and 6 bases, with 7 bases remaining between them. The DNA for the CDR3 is TGTGCCAGCAGTTACAATCGGGCCGGGGAGCTGTTTTTT. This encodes CASSYNRAGELFF.

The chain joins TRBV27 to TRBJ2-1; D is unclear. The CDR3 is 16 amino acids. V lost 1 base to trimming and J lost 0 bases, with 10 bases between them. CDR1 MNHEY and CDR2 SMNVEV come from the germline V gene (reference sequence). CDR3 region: CASSLLVSSSYNEQFF. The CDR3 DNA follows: TGTGCCAGCAGTTTATTGGTGTCTAGCTCCTACAATGAGCAGTTCTTC.

The DNA for the CDR3 is TGCAGCGTTGGGGGGGAAACCGGGGAGCTGTTTTTT. It translates to CSVGGETGELFF. The gene calls are TRBV29-1 and TRBJ2-2; maybe TRBD2 (6 bases). The germline gives CDR1 SQVTM, CDR2 ANQGSEA. With 4 bases removed from V and 5 bases from J, the gap between germline ends came to 8 bases. The CDR3 has 12 residues.

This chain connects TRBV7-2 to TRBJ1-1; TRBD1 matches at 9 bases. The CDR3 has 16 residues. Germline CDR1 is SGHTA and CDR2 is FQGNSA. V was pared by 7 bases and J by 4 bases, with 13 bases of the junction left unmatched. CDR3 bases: TGTGCCAGCACGTTAAGGGTGGGACAGGGAGGCACTGAAGCTTTCTTT. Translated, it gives CASTLRVGQGGTEAFF. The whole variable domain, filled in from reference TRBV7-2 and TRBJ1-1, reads GAGVSQSPSNKVTEKGKDVELRCDPISGHTALYWYRQSLGQGLEFLIYFQGNSAPDKSGLPSDRFSAERTGGSVSTLTIQRTQQEDSAVYLCASTLRVGQGGTEAFFGQGTRLTVV.

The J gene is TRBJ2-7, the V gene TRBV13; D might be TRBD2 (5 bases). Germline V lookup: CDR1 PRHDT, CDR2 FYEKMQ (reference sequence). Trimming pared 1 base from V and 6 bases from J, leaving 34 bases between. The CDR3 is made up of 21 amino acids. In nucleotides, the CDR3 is TGTGCCAGCAGCTTAGTTTCGAAGCTGGGCGGTCCCTCACTAGAACTGGGCGAGCAGTACTTC. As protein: CASSLVSKLGGPSLELGEQYF. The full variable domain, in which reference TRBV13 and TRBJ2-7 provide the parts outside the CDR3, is AAGVIQSPRHLIKEKRETATLKCYPIPRHDTVYWYQQGPGQDPQFLISFYEKMQSDKGSIPDRFSAQQFSDYHSELNMSSLELGDSALYFCASSLVSKLGGPSLELGEQYFGPGTRLTVT.

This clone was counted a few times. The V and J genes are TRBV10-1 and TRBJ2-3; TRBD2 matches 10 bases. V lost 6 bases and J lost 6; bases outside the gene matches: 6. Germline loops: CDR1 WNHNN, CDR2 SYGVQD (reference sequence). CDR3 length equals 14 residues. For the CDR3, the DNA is TGCGCCAGCAGCCTAGCGGGAGATGTTGATACGCAGTATTTT. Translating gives CASSLAGDVDTQYF.